The next 18 T cell receptor beta chains were all read from a single sample in a study of early T cells in non-severe SARS-CoV-2 infection. TCRdb re-analysed the 5' RACE reads in MiXCR, keeping a single row per CDR3 protein. Of tens of thousands of distinct CDR3 sequences listed, over 10% are singletons. The sequencing sample was made of whole blood. These receptors were taken from an adult who was a healthcare worker with PCR-confirmed SARS-CoV-2 infection or an uninfected control (not recorded which).

This clonotype was detected only a few times. The chain uses TRBV5-5 and TRBJ2-7; D gene unclear. This CDR3 has 15 amino acids. V lost 0 bases to trimming and J lost 0 bases, with 10 bases between them. Germline CDR1 SGHKS, CDR2 YYEKEE (reference sequence). CDR3 nucleotides: TGTGCCAGCAGCTTGGTCCGGGCGGTCTCCTACGAGCAGTACTTC. It encodes CASSLVRAVSYEQYF.

This clonotype was counted between two and nine times. V and J are TRBV10-3 and TRBJ2-4, with D unclear. This CDR3 has 12 residues. Germline V gene sequence: CDR1 ENHRY, CDR2 SYGVKD. Trimming pared 6 bases from V and 5 bases from J, leaving 8 bases between. CDR3 loop: CAISADENIQYF. The DNA of the CDR3 is TGTGCCATCAGCGCTGACGAAAACATTCAGTACTTC.

In this sample, this clonotype turned up a few times. This chain uses TRBV7-2 with TRBJ2-1, with 8 bases lining up with TRBD1. Trimming at V came to 3 bases and at J to 0 bases, leaving 10 bases not matched to a gene. Germline V lookup: CDR1 SGHTA, CDR2 FQGNSA. The CDR3 has 18 amino acids. CDR3 sequence reads: CASSFRPGTGSSYNEQFF. The CDR3 DNA reads TGTGCCAGCAGCTTCCGTCCCGGGACAGGAAGCTCCTACAATGAGCAGTTCTTC.

In its sample, this clonotype was seen a few times. This chain joins TRBV12-3 or TRBV12-4 and TRBJ1-1; TRBD1 is a possible D gene (6 bases). The CDR3 sequence is 13 residues long. V gave up 7 bases and J gave up 2 bases, with 11 bases separating them. CDR3 sequence: CASNRQVNTEAFF. The CDR3 region has the DNA TGTGCCAGCAACCGACAGGTAAACACTGAAGCTTTCTTT.

A few counts support this clonotype. CDR3 sequence: CASSLNRGNIQYF. The CDR3 bases are TGTGCCAGCAGCTTAAACAGGGGGAACATTCAGTACTTC. The chain carries TRBV7-3 and TRBJ2-4; 8 bases fit TRBD1. Per the germline V gene, CDR1 is SGHTA and CDR2 is FQGTGA. The CDR3 length is 13 residues. J was trimmed by 7 bases and V by 1 base; bases with no gene match: 0.

The chain recombines TRBV9 with TRBJ2-7; no clear D gene. The CDR3 sequence is 15 residues long. Trimming took 0 bases from V and 0 from J, leaving 10 bases between them. Looked up from germline, CDR1 is SGDLS and CDR2 is YYNGEE. The CDR3 region has the DNA TGTGCCAGCAGCGTAGAAGGCCTGCCCTCCTACGAGCAGTACTTC. It is translated as CASSVEGLPSYEQYF.

In this sample, this clonotype turned up many times. V gene TRBV4-2 combines with J gene TRBJ2-6; D uncertain. The germline gives CDR1 LGHNA, CDR2 YNFKEQ. Trimming stripped 6 bases from V and 0 bases from J, with 12 bases between. The CDR3 is 16 residues long. Here the CDR3 DNA reads TGTGCCAGCAGATCCAACCGGCGCTCTGGGGCCAACGTCCTGACTTTC. This gives the protein CASRSNRRSGANVLTF.

This clonotype was detected ten times or more. The chain links TRBV9 to TRBJ2-1, with no clear D. The V end lost 1 base, the J end lost 9 bases, and 11 bases lay between the germline ends. There are 13 residues in the CDR3. Looked up from germline, CDR1 is SGDLS and CDR2 is YYNGEE. CDR3 sequence: CASSVKGLSEQFF. CDR3 nucleotides: TGTGCCAGCAGCGTAAAAGGGTTGAGTGAGCAGTTCTTC.

This clonotype came up a few times. This chain links TRBV6-6 with TRBJ2-2, with D unresolved. V was shortened by 1 base and J by 7 bases, with 4 bases between the two germline ends. Germline V gene data show CDR1 as MNHNY and CDR2 as SVGAGI (reference sequence). This CDR3 has 12 amino acids. Here the CDR3 reads CASSYWGGELFF. CDR3 nucleotides: TGTGCCAGCAGTTACTGGGGCGGGGAGCTGTTTTTT.

The V gene is TRBV6-2 or TRBV6-3, the J gene TRBJ1-1; tentatively, D is TRBD1 (6 bases). The CDR3 is 14 amino acids. Trimming removed 7 bases from V and 4 bases from J, with 16 bases in between. Germline assignment: CDR1 MNHEY and CDR2 SVGEGT. The CDR3 region has the DNA TGTGCCAGCATCTTTGGTGGCAGGGGCACTGAAGCTTTCTTT. As protein: CASIFGGRGTEAFF.

This clonotype appeared a few times. The chain has TRBV10-3 and TRBJ1-6, with no clear D. The germline V gene has CDR1 ENHRY and CDR2 SYGVKD. The CDR3 length is 15 residues. V was shortened by 2 bases and J by 5 bases, with 10 bases between the two germline ends. CDR3 nucleotide sequence: TGTGCCATCAGTGAGCCGGGAGTAGATAATTCACCCCTCCACTTT. This sequence encodes CAISEPGVDNSPLHF.

This clonotype appeared many times. The rearrangement uses TRBV14 and TRBJ2-7; D unresolved. The CDR3 spans 15 residues. Germline CDR1 is SGHDN and CDR2 is FVKESK. V was cut by 0 bases and J by 0 bases, with 9 bases left in between. The CDR3 is CASSQDQARSYEQYF. DNA for the CDR3: TGTGCCAGCAGCCAAGACCAGGCACGCTCCTACGAGCAGTACTTC.

This clonotype was seen a few times. This rearrangement joins TRBV14 to TRBJ1-1, with D possibly being TRBD1 (5 bases). V was trimmed by 4 bases and J by 4 bases, leaving 13 bases between them. This CDR3 has 14 amino acids. The germline V gene has CDR1 SGHDN and CDR2 FVKESK. CDR3 sequence: CASSPTWGGTEAFF. The CDR3 DNA follows: TGTGCCAGCAGCCCCACCTGGGGGGGCACTGAAGCTTTCTTT.

This clonotype was detected only a few times. This rearrangement joins TRBV7-9 to TRBJ1-3; no firm D call. The V and J ends lost 4 bases and 0 bases respectively, with 10 bases between them. This CDR3 contains 15 residues. Germline CDR1 is SEHNR and CDR2 is FQNEAQ (reference sequence). The CDR3 DNA reads as TGTGCCAGCAGCTCCATCGGAAGCTCTGGAAACACCATATATTTT. Translation gives CASSSIGSSGNTIYF.

In its sample, this clonotype was seen a few times. The chain couples TRBV7-8 to TRBJ2-2; D might be TRBD1 or TRBD2, each matching 6 bases. V lost 2 bases and J lost 8, with 24 bases in between. There are 18 residues in the CDR3. Germline V gene sequence: CDR1 SGHVS, CDR2 FQNEAQ. The CDR3 reads CASSLLRGRFSGTGELFF. CDR3 nucleotides: TGTGCCAGCAGCTTATTACGGGGGCGATTCAGTGGGACTGGGGAGCTGTTTTTT.

This clonotype was recorded many times. The chain carries TRBV18 and TRBJ1-1, with no clear D. Trimming pared 1 base from V and 0 bases from J, leaving 3 bases between. This CDR3 contains 13 residues. Germline assignment: CDR1 KGHSH and CDR2 LQKENI. In DNA, the CDR3 is TGTGCCAGCTCACCACAGATGAACACTGAAGCTTTCTTT. Encoded protein: CASSPQMNTEAFF.

This chain connects TRBV7-8 to TRBJ2-1, with a tentative D call TRBD1 (7 bases). V was cut by 0 bases and J by 13 bases, with 13 bases left in between. The germline V gene encodes CDR1 SGHVS and CDR2 FQNEAQ. This CDR3 comprises 13 residues. CDR3 DNA: TGTGCCAGCAGCTTAGCTGGAGGGGGCCAACAGTTCTTC. The encoded protein is CASSLAGGGQQFF.

This clonotype was seen many times. V gene TRBV6-1 combines with J gene TRBJ2-7, with D unresolved. The germline V gene encodes CDR1 MNHNS and CDR2 SASEGT. V was shortened by 5 bases and J by 0 bases, with 14 bases between the two germline ends. The CDR3 is made up of 15 amino acids. The CDR3 region is CASSSLLLSSYEQYF. For the CDR3, the DNA is TGTGCCAGCAGTTCCCTACTCCTTAGCTCCTACGAGCAGTACTTC.